The table lists the clone carrying this T cell receptor beta chain with a count of one. This record comes from a study of blood T cell repertoires in COVID-19. Some clones are missing from TCRdb's copy, which holds only in-frame ones; the method was immunoSEQ multiplex PCR. The top ten clones hold more than 9.5% of a sample with under 300,000 clones, around 85% of them seen once. The specimen was peripheral blood. This clonotype was obtained from a woman older than 75 with acute or convalescent COVID-19.

CDR3 sequence: CASSQVGFDRGPYNSPLHF. In nucleotides, the CDR3 is TGTGCCAGCAGCCAAGTGGGGTTCGACAGGGGCCCCTATAATTCACCCCTCCACTTT. The V call is TRBV3-1 (or the pseudogene TRBV3-2), the J call TRBJ1-6; TRBD1 matches 8 bases. This CDR3 is 19 amino acids long. The V and J ends lost 1 base and 2 bases, in that order; junction bases with no gene match: 10. Per germline, CDR1 LGHDT and CDR2 YNNKEL (reference sequence).